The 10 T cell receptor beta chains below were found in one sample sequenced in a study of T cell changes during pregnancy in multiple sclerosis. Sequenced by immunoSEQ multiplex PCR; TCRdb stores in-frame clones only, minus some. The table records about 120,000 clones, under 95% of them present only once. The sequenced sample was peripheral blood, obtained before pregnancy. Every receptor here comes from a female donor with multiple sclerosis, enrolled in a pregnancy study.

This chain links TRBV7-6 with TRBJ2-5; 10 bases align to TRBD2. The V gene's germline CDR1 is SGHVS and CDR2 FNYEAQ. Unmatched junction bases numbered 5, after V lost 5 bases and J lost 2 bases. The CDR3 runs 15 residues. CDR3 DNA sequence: TGTGCCAGCAGCCCAGCGGGGGGGCCTCAAGAGACCCAGTACTTC. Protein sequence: CASSPAGGPQETQYF.

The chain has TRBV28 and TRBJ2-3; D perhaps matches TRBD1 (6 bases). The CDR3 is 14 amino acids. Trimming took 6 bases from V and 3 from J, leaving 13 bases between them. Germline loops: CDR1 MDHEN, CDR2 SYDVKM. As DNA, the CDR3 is TGTGCCAGCAGATCACGTAGGGGGACAGATACGCAGTATTTT. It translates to CASRSRRGTDTQYF.

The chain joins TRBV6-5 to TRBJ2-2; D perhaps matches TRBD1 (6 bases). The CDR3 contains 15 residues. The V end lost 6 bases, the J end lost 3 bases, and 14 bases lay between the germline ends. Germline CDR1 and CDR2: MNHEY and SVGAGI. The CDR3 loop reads CASRGGQGHTGELFF. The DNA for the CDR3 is TGTGCCAGCAGAGGTGGCCAGGGGCACACCGGGGAGCTGTTTTTT.

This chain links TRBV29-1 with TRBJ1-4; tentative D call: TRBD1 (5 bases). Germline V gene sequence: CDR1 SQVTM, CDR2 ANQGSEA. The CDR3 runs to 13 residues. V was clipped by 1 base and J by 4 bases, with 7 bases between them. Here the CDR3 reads CSVEGQGNEKLFF. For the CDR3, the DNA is TGCAGCGTTGAAGGGCAGGGTAATGAAAAACTGTTTTTT.

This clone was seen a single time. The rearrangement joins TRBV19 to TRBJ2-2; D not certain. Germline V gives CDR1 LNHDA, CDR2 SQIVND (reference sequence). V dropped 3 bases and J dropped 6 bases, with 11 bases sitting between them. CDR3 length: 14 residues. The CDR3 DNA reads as TGTGCCAGTAGTATTGGTGGAGTGGCCGGGGAGCTGTTTTTT. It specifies CASSIGGVAGELFF.

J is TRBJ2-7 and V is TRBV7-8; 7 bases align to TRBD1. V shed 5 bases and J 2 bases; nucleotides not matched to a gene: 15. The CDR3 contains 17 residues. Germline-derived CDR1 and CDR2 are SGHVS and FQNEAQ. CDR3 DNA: TGTGCCAGCAGCCCAGCCACGACAGGGAAGGTTACCTACGAGCAGTACTTC. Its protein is CASSPATTGKVTYEQYF.

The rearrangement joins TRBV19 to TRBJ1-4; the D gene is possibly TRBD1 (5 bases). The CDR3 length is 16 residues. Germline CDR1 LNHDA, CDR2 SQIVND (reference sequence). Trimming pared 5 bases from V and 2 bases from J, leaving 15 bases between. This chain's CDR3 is CASSPRRGRTNEKLFF. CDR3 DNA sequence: TGTGCCAGTAGTCCCCGGAGGGGTCGCACTAATGAAAAACTGTTTTTT.

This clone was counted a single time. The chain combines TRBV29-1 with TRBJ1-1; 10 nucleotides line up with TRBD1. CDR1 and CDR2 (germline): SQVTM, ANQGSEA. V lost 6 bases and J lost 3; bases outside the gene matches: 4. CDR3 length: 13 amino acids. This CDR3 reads CSVRDRGYTEAFF. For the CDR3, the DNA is TGCAGCGTCCGGGACAGGGGTTACACTGAAGCTTTCTTT.

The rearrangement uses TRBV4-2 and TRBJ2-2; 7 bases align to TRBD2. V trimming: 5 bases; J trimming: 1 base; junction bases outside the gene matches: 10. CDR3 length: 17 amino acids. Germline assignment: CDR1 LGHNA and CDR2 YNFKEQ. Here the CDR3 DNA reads TGTGCCAGCAGCTCGGGAGGCAGGGTCCTGAACACCGGGGAGCTGTTTTTT. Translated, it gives CASSSGGRVLNTGELFF.

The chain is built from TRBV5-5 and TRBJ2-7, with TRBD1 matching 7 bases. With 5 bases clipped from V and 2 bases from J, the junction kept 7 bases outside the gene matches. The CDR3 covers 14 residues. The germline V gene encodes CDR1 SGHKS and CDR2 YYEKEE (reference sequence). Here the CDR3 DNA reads TGTGCCAGCAGTTACGGGGACAGCCCCTACGAGCAGTACTTC. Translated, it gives CASSYGDSPYEQYF. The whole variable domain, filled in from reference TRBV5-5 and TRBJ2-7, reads DAGVTQSPTHLIKTRGQQVTLRCSPISGHKSVSWYQQVLGQGPQFIFQYYEKEERGRGNFPDRFSARQFPNYSSELNVNALLLGDSALYLCASSYGDSPYEQYFGPGTRLTVT.